A single sample gave rise to the 29 T cell receptor beta chains below, sequenced in a study of a mutant IDH1 vaccine in newly diagnosed glioma. No antigen is known for these receptors. Time point specified: week 11, during vaccination. In every dose of vaccine, 300 ug of mutant IDH1 20-mer peptide was given alongside topical imiquimod. Data came from immunoSEQ multiplex PCR; TCRdb stores just in-frame clones and leaves some out. The sample has roughly 120,000 clones; 85% to 90% are singletons. The material was PBMCs, obtained from a glioma patient whose treatment included an IDH1 peptide vaccine. The receptors were sampled from a woman aged 45-65 years with glioma.

Concerning this clone: This specimen includes other DNA sequences encoding the same CDR3. The chain joins TRBV11-2 to TRBJ2-7; D remains unclear. Trimming stripped 0 bases from V and 4 bases from J, with 4 bases between. Germline-derived CDR1 and CDR2 are SGHAT and FQNNGV. This CDR3 has 12 amino acids. In nucleotides, the CDR3 is TGTGCCAGCAGCTTAGAAGGTTACGAGCAGTACTTC. This encodes CASSLEGYEQYF.

The rearrangement links TRBV18 to TRBJ1-5; no clear D. The CDR3 is 14 amino acids. The germline V gene encodes CDR1 KGHSH and CDR2 LQKENI. Trimming cost V 0 bases and J 3 bases, with 6 bases left between them. DNA for the CDR3: TGTGCCAGCTCACCACCTGGGCTCAATCAGCCCCAGCATTTT. It yields the protein CASSPPGLNQPQHF.

V and J are TRBV29-1 and TRBJ2-7, with 8 bases lining up with TRBD1. The V segment lost 3 bases and the J segment 4 bases; nucleotides outside the gene matches: 5. The CDR3 contains 13 residues. Germline CDR1 reads SQVTM; CDR2 reads ANQGSEA. The CDR3 protein is CSVEGQGAYEQYF. The CDR3 DNA sequence: TGCAGCGTTGAGGGGCAGGGGGCGTACGAGCAGTACTTC.

This chain joins TRBV11-1 and TRBJ1-4, with D possibly matching TRBD1 (5 bases). Per germline, CDR1 SGHAT and CDR2 FQDESV (reference sequence). V lost 5 bases and J lost 8, with 18 bases in between. The CDR3 is 15 residues long. The CDR3: CASSPFGTRREKLFF. The CDR3 coding sequence is TGTGCCAGCAGCCCCTTTGGGACCAGGAGGGAAAAACTGTTTTTT.

The V gene is TRBV7-8, the J gene TRBJ2-7; D is undetermined. Trimming left V 4 bases short and J 0 bases short, with 16 bases between. The CDR3 runs 16 residues. Germline CDR1 SGHVS, CDR2 FQNEAQ. The CDR3 DNA reads TGTGCCAGCAGCTCGTTAGGGCGAAGGAGCTCCTACGAGCAGTACTTC. It yields the protein CASSSLGRRSSYEQYF.

This sequence joins TRBV5-1 and TRBJ1-3, with D possibly matching TRBD1 (5 bases). The CDR3 extends over 15 amino acids. Deletions cut 4 bases from V and 1 base from J, with 12 bases between. Germline CDR1 SGHRS, CDR2 YFSETQ. The CDR3 spells CASSPAGTSGNTIYF. In DNA, the CDR3 is TGCGCCAGCAGCCCGGCAGGGACTTCTGGAAACACCATATATTTT.

The genes are TRBV6-5 and TRBJ1-1; no clear D. The CDR3 is 14 amino acids. CDR1 and CDR2 (germline): MNHEY, SVGAGI. The ends were cut back, 7 bases at V and 8 bases at J, with 20 bases in the middle. The CDR3 is CASTPEGLTGEAFF. CDR3 coding DNA: TGTGCCAGCACCCCGGAAGGGCTAACGGGGGAAGCTTTCTTT.

V gene TRBV27 combines with J gene TRBJ1-4; D is uncertain. This CDR3 comprises 15 residues. The ends were cut back, 5 bases at V and 3 bases at J, with 13 bases in the middle. CDR1 MNHEY and CDR2 SMNVEV come from the germline V gene (reference sequence). The CDR3 nucleotides are TGTGCCAGCAGTCCTGGGGTTAGCCCTAATGAAAAACTGTTTTTT. Translating gives CASSPGVSPNEKLFF.

The chain uses TRBV2 and TRBJ1-5, with TRBD1 as a possible D gene (6 bases). The CDR3 consists of 13 residues. CDR1 and CDR2 (germline): SNHLY, FYNNEI. V lost 6 bases and J 3 bases, leaving 9 bases between the germline ends. DNA of the CDR3: TGTGCCAGCAGGGGACACGACAATCAGCCCCAGCATTTT. Encoded protein: CASRGHDNQPQHF.

This chain connects TRBV14 to TRBJ2-1; 11 bases are a match to TRBD2. Germline assignment: CDR1 SGHDN and CDR2 FVKESK. CDR3 length: 16 amino acids. With 2 bases clipped from V and 1 base from J, the junction kept 1 base outside the gene matches. In DNA form, the CDR3 reads TGTGCCAGCAGCCAATTAGCGGGAGGGTCCTACAATGAGCAGTTCTTC. Its translation is CASSQLAGGSYNEQFF.

This chain joins TRBV5-1 and TRBJ2-2; D assignment may be TRBD1 or TRBD2 (6 bases each). The germline V gene encodes CDR1 SGHRS and CDR2 YFSETQ. Trimming removed 3 bases at V and 0 bases at J, with 12 bases between. The CDR3 contains 16 residues. CDR3: CASSSGGRANTGELFF. The CDR3 nucleotides are TGCGCCAGCAGCTCCGGGGGCAGGGCGAACACCGGGGAGCTGTTTTTT.

This rearrangement joins TRBV5-1 to TRBJ1-2; D might be TRBD1 (6 bases). V was pared by 4 bases and J by 6 bases, with 19 bases between. CDR3 length equals 15 residues. Per the germline V gene, CDR1 is SGHRS and CDR2 is YFSETQ. CDR3 loop: CASSIALGGPHGYTF. CDR3 DNA: TGCGCCAGCAGCATAGCTCTTGGGGGGCCCCATGGCTACACCTTC. The full variable domain, its missing parts supplied by reference TRBV5-1 and TRBJ1-2, is KAGVTQTPRYLIKTRGQQVTLSCSPISGHRSVSWYQQTPGQGLQFLFEYFSETQRNKGNFPGRFSGRQFSNSRSEMNVSTLELGDSALYLCASSIALGGPHGYTFGSGTRLTVV.

About this clone: The sample has other DNA sequences that encode this CDR3 too. V gene TRBV28 combines with J gene TRBJ2-7; 7 bases match TRBD1. Germline V CDR1 and CDR2: MDHEN, SYDVKM. The trim removed 5 bases at V and 3 bases at J, leaving 4 bases unmatched. The CDR3 consists of 13 residues. The CDR3 DNA is TGTGCCAGCAGTCCGGGACAGAGCTACGAGCAGTACTTC. It yields the protein CASSPGQSYEQYF.

V gene TRBV5-1 combines with J gene TRBJ2-1; D might be TRBD2 (6 bases). Between the trimmed V and J ends, which lost 0 bases and 10 bases, there was a span of 14 bases. CDR3 length: 14 residues. Germline V CDR1 and CDR2: SGHRS, YFSETQ. CDR3 nucleotide sequence: TGCGCCAGCAGCTTGGCGGTAGCGGTTGACGAGCAGTTCTTC. This translates into CASSLAVAVDEQFF.

The chain has TRBV7-3 and TRBJ1-2; TRBD1 might be the D (5 bases). Germline assignment: CDR1 SGHTA and CDR2 FQGTGA. The V and J ends lost 2 bases and 4 bases respectively, with 11 bases between them. The CDR3 contains 14 residues. Here the CDR3 DNA reads TGTGCCAGCAGCTTAGAGGCAGGGATCTATGGCTACACCTTC. Its protein is CASSLEAGIYGYTF.

This clone was picked up a small number of times. V gene TRBV2 combines with J gene TRBJ2-2; 7 nucleotides align to TRBD1. Germline lookup yields CDR1 SNHLY and CDR2 FYNNEI. The CDR3 totals 13 residues. After removal of 8 bases from V and 6 bases from J, the junction contained 6 bases not matched to a gene. DNA of the CDR3: TGTGCCAGCGGACAGGACGGGGCCGGGGAGCTGTTTTTT. It yields the protein CASGQDGAGELFF.

V and J are TRBV19 and TRBJ2-3; 7 bases are a match to TRBD2. The V and J ends lost 5 bases and 0 bases, in that order; junction bases with no gene match: 11. The CDR3 extends over 17 amino acids. Germline V gives CDR1 LNHDA, CDR2 SQIVND (reference sequence). CDR3 loop: CASSPRPGRYSTDTQYF. CDR3 DNA: TGTGCCAGTAGTCCCCGGCCCGGGAGGTATAGCACAGATACGCAGTATTTT.

The rearrangement links TRBV6-5 to TRBJ1-1; 7 bases map to TRBD1. V trimming: 6 bases; J trimming: 1 base; junction bases outside the gene matches: 5. The CDR3 extends over 14 amino acids. The germline CDR1 and CDR2 sequences are MNHEY and SVGAGI. The CDR3 bases are TGTGCCAGCAGAACCGGGACAGCGAACACTGAAGCTTTCTTT. As protein: CASRTGTANTEAFF.

The V gene is TRBV7-8, the J gene TRBJ1-4, with TRBD1 matching 9 bases. Germline lookup yields CDR1 SGHVS and CDR2 FQNEAQ. V shed 6 bases, J shed 11 bases, and the junction held 7 bases outside the gene matches. The length of the CDR3 is 13 residues. CDR3 residues: CASRDRGEEKLFF. The CDR3 DNA sequence: TGTGCCAGCAGGGACAGGGGCGAAGAGAAACTGTTTTTT.

DNA of the CDR3: TGTGCCAGCAGCCAAGAACAGGGGAGCAATCAGCCCCAGCATTTT. Its translation is CASSQEQGSNQPQHF. The chain is built from TRBV5-5 and TRBJ1-5; TRBD1 aligns across 7 bases. V shed 4 bases and J 1 base; nucleotides not matched to a gene: 5. Germline CDR1 and CDR2: SGHKS and YYEKEE (reference sequence). CDR3 size: 15 residues. The full variable domain, with the rest looked up from reference TRBV5-5 and TRBJ1-5, is DAGVTQSPTHLIKTRGQQVTLRCSPISGHKSVSWYQQVLGQGPQFIFQYYEKEERGRGNFPDRFSARQFPNYSSELNVNALLLGDSALYLCASSQEQGSNQPQHFGDGTRLSIL.

The chain recombines TRBV7-9 with TRBJ2-7, with D unresolved. Trimming removed 2 bases from V and 2 bases from J, with 10 bases in between. There are 14 residues in the CDR3. CDR1 SEHNR and CDR2 FQNEAQ come from the germline V gene (reference sequence). In DNA form, the CDR3 reads TGTGCCAGCAGCTTACTAGACGGAACCTACGAGCAGTACTTC. This encodes CASSLLDGTYEQYF.

V usage is TRBV5-1 and J usage is TRBJ2-7; a weak D match, TRBD2 (6 bases). Germline V gives CDR1 SGHRS, CDR2 YFSETQ. Trimming shortened V by 1 base and J by 5 bases, and 13 bases separated the two germline ends. CDR3 length: 14 amino acids. Here the CDR3 DNA reads TGCGCCAGCAGCTTGTACCGGGGGAACAACGAGCAGTACTTC. The encoded protein is CASSLYRGNNEQYF.

In this sample, this clone turned up a few times. The same CDR3 can be traced to other DNA sequences in this sample. The gene calls are TRBV14 and TRBJ1-1; D is unresolved. Trimming removed 0 bases from V and 8 bases from J, with 10 bases in between. CDR3 length: 13 residues. Germline V gene lookup returns CDR1 SGHDN and CDR2 FVKESK. CDR3 nucleotide sequence: TGTGCCAGCAGCCAAGATTTGGGGTCAGAAGCTTTCTTT. Amino acid sequence: CASSQDLGSEAFF.

The chain employs TRBV9 and TRBJ2-3, with 7 bases that match TRBD1. The CDR3 loop spans 15 amino acids. Germline V lookup: CDR1 SGDLS, CDR2 YYNGEE. J gave up 6 bases and V 0 bases, and 7 bases lay outside the gene matches. The CDR3 DNA follows: TGTGCCAGCAGCGTAGGCGAGGGGGCTTGGGATACGCAGTATTTT. Protein product: CASSVGEGAWDTQYF.

The J gene is TRBJ2-7, the V gene TRBV7-2; 10 nucleotides align to TRBD1. This CDR3 has 15 amino acids. V dropped 7 bases and J dropped 3; count of bases not matched to a gene: 9. The germline gives CDR1 SGHTA, CDR2 FQGNSA. The CDR3 is CASTTPGTGDYEQYF. DNA of the CDR3: TGTGCCAGCACCACTCCGGGGACAGGGGACTACGAGCAGTACTTC.

The chain recombines TRBV5-6 with TRBJ2-3; unclear D gene. The V end lost 4 bases, the J end lost 6 bases, and 9 bases lay between the germline ends. Germline CDR1 and CDR2: SGHDT and YYEEEE. This CDR3 spans 12 amino acids. The CDR3 coding sequence is TGTGCCAGCAGCGCCACTGCGGATACGCAGTATTTT. This encodes CASSATADTQYF.

The chain employs TRBV18 and TRBJ1-1; D is ambiguous. V lost 3 bases, J lost 2 bases, and 10 bases lay in between. The CDR3 extends over 14 amino acids. CDR1 KGHSH and CDR2 LQKENI come from the germline V gene. The CDR3 DNA is TGTGCCAGCTCACCCGGATGGGTTAACACTGAAGCTTTCTTT. Residues: CASSPGWVNTEAFF.

This sequence joins TRBV6-5 and TRBJ2-7, with unresolved D. Germline V lookup: CDR1 MNHEY, CDR2 SVGAGI. CDR3 length: 16 residues. V was trimmed by 0 bases and J by 2 bases, leaving 14 bases between them. DNA for the CDR3: TGTGCCAGCAGTTACTCGGGAAGTAATATGGCCTACGAGCAGTACTTC. This encodes CASSYSGSNMAYEQYF.

The chain recombines TRBV7-3 with TRBJ1-5, with 9 bases matching TRBD1. Germline trimming cut 5 bases from V and 1 base from J; bases unmatched to any gene: 3. Per germline, CDR1 SGHTA and CDR2 FQGTGA. This CDR3 contains 15 residues. This CDR3 reads CASSPGTGSNQPQHF. The DNA for the CDR3 is TGTGCCAGCAGCCCCGGGACAGGGAGCAATCAGCCCCAGCATTTT.